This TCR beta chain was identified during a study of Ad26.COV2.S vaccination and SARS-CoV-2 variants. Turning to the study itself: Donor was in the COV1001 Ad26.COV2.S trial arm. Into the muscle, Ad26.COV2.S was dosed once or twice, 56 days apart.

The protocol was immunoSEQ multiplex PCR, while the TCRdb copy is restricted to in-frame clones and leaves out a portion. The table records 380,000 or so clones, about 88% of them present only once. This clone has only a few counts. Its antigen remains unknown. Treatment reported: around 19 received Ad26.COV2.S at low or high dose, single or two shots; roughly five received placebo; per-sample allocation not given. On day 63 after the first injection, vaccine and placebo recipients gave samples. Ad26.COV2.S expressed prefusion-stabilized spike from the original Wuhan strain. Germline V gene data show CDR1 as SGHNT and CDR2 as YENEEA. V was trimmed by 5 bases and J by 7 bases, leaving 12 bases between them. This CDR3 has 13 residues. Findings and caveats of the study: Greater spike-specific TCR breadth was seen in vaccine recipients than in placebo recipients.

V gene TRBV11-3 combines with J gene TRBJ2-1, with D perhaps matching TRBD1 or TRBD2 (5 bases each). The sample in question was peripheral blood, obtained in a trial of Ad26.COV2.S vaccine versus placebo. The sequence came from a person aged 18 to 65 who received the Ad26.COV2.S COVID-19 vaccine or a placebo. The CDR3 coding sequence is TGTGCCAGCAGCGTGGGGACCGCGAATGAGCAGTTCTTC. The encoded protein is CASSVGTANEQFF.